A selection of T cell receptor beta chains follows, all from one sample in a study of T cells in Graves' hyperthyroidism and ophthalmopathy. TCRdb redid the calling of the multiplex PCR reads with MiXCR, one entry per CDR3 protein. The table records about 410,000 distinct CDR3 sequences, roughly 15% of them present only once. Input material: blood. The receptor source for this set is a man in his late teens or twenties with Graves' ophthalmopathy. Each CDR3 is given with its conserved first and last residue. A D gene is named only where the DNA matches it firmly. A clone size is listed for some rows: how often the clone was seen (once, few, many), or a class if it is expanded.

clone_size: many
d_call: TRBD1
v_call: TRBV27
j_call: TRBJ2-3
cdr3_nt: TGTGCCAGCAGTTTATCGCGGACAGGCCCCACAGATACGCAGTATTTT
cdr3_aa: CASSLSRTGPTDTQYF

clone_size: few
d_call: TRBD2
v_call: TRBV9
j_call: TRBJ2-3
cdr3_nt: TGTGCCAGCAGCCATAGCCCCGCTAGCGGGACTACAGATACGCAGTATTTT
cdr3_aa: CASSHSPASGTTDTQYF

clone_size: many
d_call: TRBD2
v_call: TRBV4-1
j_call: TRBJ2-5
cdr3_nt: TGCGCCAGCAGCCAAGGACTAGCGGAGCAAGAGACCCAGTACTTC
cdr3_aa: CASSQGLAEQETQYF

clone_size: many
d_call: TRBD1
v_call: TRBV20-1
j_call: TRBJ1-1
cdr3_nt: TGCAGTGCTAGAGATGGACAGGGGAACACTGAAGCTTTCTTT
cdr3_aa: CSARDGQGNTEAFF

clone_size: many
d_call: -
v_call: TRBV7-9
j_call: TRBJ1-2
cdr3_nt: TGTGCCAGCAGCAGTGTACAGGGTCCATATGGCTACACCTTC
cdr3_aa: CASSSVQGPYGYTF

clone_size: -
d_call: -
v_call: TRBV6-1
j_call: TRBJ2-3
cdr3_nt: TGTGCCTCCCTTCGAGAGGGTCAGGGGCCTAGCACAGATACGCAGTATTTT
cdr3_aa: CASLREGQGPSTDTQYF

clone_size: many
d_call: TRBD1
v_call: TRBV5-1
j_call: TRBJ1-1
cdr3_nt: TGCGCCAGCAGCCAGGGGGGGATGGGCACTGAAGCTTTCTTT
cdr3_aa: CASSQGGMGTEAFF

clone_size: many
d_call: -
v_call: TRBV12-3/TRBV12-4
j_call: TRBJ2-3
cdr3_nt: TGTGCCAGCCTCAGACGGGGGAGCACAGATACGCAGTATTTT
cdr3_aa: CASLRRGSTDTQYF

clone_size: few
d_call: -
v_call: TRBV12-3/TRBV12-4
j_call: TRBJ2-2
cdr3_nt: TGTGCCAGCAGTCCGCCGGGTAGTGCGTTCACCGGGGAGCTGTTTTTT
cdr3_aa: CASSPPGSAFTGELFF

clone_size: -
d_call: TRBD1
v_call: TRBV3-1
j_call: TRBJ2-1
cdr3_nt: TGTGCCAGCAGCCGAGCCGGGACAGGGGACTACAATGAGCAGTTCTTC
cdr3_aa: CASSRAGTGDYNEQFF

clone_size: few
d_call: TRBD1
v_call: TRBV30
j_call: TRBJ2-3
cdr3_nt: TGTGCCTGGAACAGGGGCCCAGATACGCAGTATTTT
cdr3_aa: CAWNRGPDTQYF

clone_size: many
d_call: -
v_call: TRBV6-2/TRBV6-3
j_call: TRBJ1-1
cdr3_nt: TGTGCCAGCAGTTACAGCAGGCCTACTGAAGCTTTCTTT
cdr3_aa: CASSYSRPTEAFF

clone_size: few
d_call: TRBD1
v_call: TRBV7-2
j_call: TRBJ2-1
cdr3_nt: TGTGCCAGCAGCGCCGGGACAGGGGCCTACAATGAGCAGTTCTTC
cdr3_aa: CASSAGTGAYNEQFF

clone_size: many
d_call: -
v_call: TRBV7-9
j_call: TRBJ2-1
cdr3_nt: TGTGCCAGCAGCCCCAGGGGCTCGGGTGAGCAGTTCTTC
cdr3_aa: CASSPRGSGEQFF

clone_size: many
d_call: -
v_call: TRBV3-1
j_call: TRBJ1-2
cdr3_nt: TGTGCCAGCAGCCAAGTAATCAGGGATGGTGGCTACACCTTC
cdr3_aa: CASSQVIRDGGYTF

clone_size: few
d_call: -
v_call: TRBV6-5
j_call: TRBJ2-7
cdr3_nt: TGTGCCAGCAGTTACTCCGAAAACGAGCAGTACTTC
cdr3_aa: CASSYSENEQYF

clone_size: many
d_call: -
v_call: TRBV7-6
j_call: TRBJ2-5
cdr3_nt: TGTGCCAGCAGCTTGGCCGGAGGACGGACCCAAGAGACCCAGTACTTC
cdr3_aa: CASSLAGGRTQETQYF

clone_size: many
d_call: -
v_call: TRBV2
j_call: TRBJ1-4
cdr3_nt: TGTGCCAGCAGTGGGGGTGGGGGACGGGAAAAACTGTTTTTT
cdr3_aa: CASSGGGGREKLFF

clone_size: -
d_call: -
v_call: TRBV10-2
j_call: TRBJ2-7
cdr3_nt: TGCGCCAGCAGTGAGTGGGCCTCCTACGAGCAGTACTTC
cdr3_aa: CASSEWASYEQYF

clone_size: few
d_call: TRBD1
v_call: TRBV6-1
j_call: TRBJ1-4
cdr3_nt: TGTGCCAGCAGTGAAGTGGGACAGGGTTTCGGAAAACTGTTTTTT
cdr3_aa: CASSEVGQGFGKLFF

clone_size: -
d_call: TRBD2
v_call: TRBV5-1
j_call: TRBJ2-1
cdr3_nt: TGCGCCAGCAGCACGGAGACTAGCGGCCAGTACAATGAGCAGTTCTTC
cdr3_aa: CASSTETSGQYNEQFF

clone_size: few
d_call: -
v_call: TRBV6-1
j_call: TRBJ1-4
cdr3_nt: TGTGCCAGCAGCCACGAACAGGGATCAACTAATGAAAAACTGTTTTTT
cdr3_aa: CASSHEQGSTNEKLFF

clone_size: many
d_call: TRBD1
v_call: TRBV7-9
j_call: TRBJ2-5
cdr3_nt: TGTGCCAGCAGCGACAGGGACAGGGATGAGACCCAGTACTTC
cdr3_aa: CASSDRDRDETQYF

clone_size: many
d_call: TRBD1
v_call: TRBV20-1
j_call: TRBJ2-3
cdr3_nt: TGCAGTGCTAGAGGAGGACAGGGGTCCCCAGATACGCAGTATTTT
cdr3_aa: CSARGGQGSPDTQYF

clone_size: many
d_call: -
v_call: TRBV18
j_call: TRBJ2-5
cdr3_nt: TGTGCCAGCTCACCACTGGAGATGAAAGAGACCCAGTACTTC
cdr3_aa: CASSPLEMKETQYF

clone_size: many
d_call: -
v_call: TRBV7-8
j_call: TRBJ2-3
cdr3_nt: TGTGCCAGCAGCCGTATCCCCCCCAGAAATACGCAGTATTTT
cdr3_aa: CASSRIPPRNTQYF

clone_size: many
d_call: -
v_call: TRBV20-1
j_call: TRBJ1-2
cdr3_nt: TGCAGTGCAAGCCGGACGGGTGGCTACACCTTC
cdr3_aa: CSASRTGGYTF

clone_size: -
d_call: -
v_call: TRBV20-1
j_call: TRBJ2-2
cdr3_nt: TGCAGTGCAACAGCTGGGGCCGGGACCGGGGAGCTGTTTTTT
cdr3_aa: CSATAGAGTGELFF

clone_size: many
d_call: TRBD2
v_call: TRBV20-1
j_call: TRBJ2-5
cdr3_nt: TGCAGTGCTATCGACGGGACTAGCGGTGTGGAGACCCAGTACTTC
cdr3_aa: CSAIDGTSGVETQYF

clone_size: -
d_call: TRBD2
v_call: TRBV24-1
j_call: TRBJ2-7
cdr3_nt: TGTGCCACCAGTGATCGATCCTCGGGCGGGAGCTCCTACGAGCAGTACTTC
cdr3_aa: CATSDRSSGGSSYEQYF

clone_size: -
d_call: -
v_call: TRBV24-1
j_call: TRBJ2-2
cdr3_nt: TGTGCCACCAGTGACCCACAGGAGGTGAACACCGGGGAGCTGTTTTTT
cdr3_aa: CATSDPQEVNTGELFF

clone_size: many
d_call: TRBD2
v_call: TRBV20-1
j_call: TRBJ2-1
cdr3_nt: TGCAGTGCTAGTTCTAGCGGGGAAAATGAGCAGTTCTTC
cdr3_aa: CSASSSGENEQFF

clone_size: many
d_call: TRBD2
v_call: TRBV19
j_call: TRBJ2-1
cdr3_nt: TGTGCCAGTAGTACCGGGACTAGCGGGGCCTATGAGCAGTTCTTC
cdr3_aa: CASSTGTSGAYEQFF

clone_size: -
d_call: TRBD1
v_call: TRBV13
j_call: TRBJ1-2
cdr3_nt: TGTGCCAGCAGCTTTCCAGGGACAGAGTTCCCCTATGGCTACACCTTC
cdr3_aa: CASSFPGTEFPYGYTF

clone_size: -
d_call: -
v_call: TRBV24-1
j_call: TRBJ1-1
cdr3_nt: TGTGCCACCAACTCAGGAGCGAACACTGAAGCTTTCTTT
cdr3_aa: CATNSGANTEAFF

clone_size: many
d_call: TRBD2
v_call: TRBV11-1
j_call: TRBJ2-3
cdr3_nt: TGTGCCAGCAGAACTAGCGGGAGTTCAGATACGCAGTATTTT
cdr3_aa: CASRTSGSSDTQYF

clone_size: many
d_call: -
v_call: TRBV2
j_call: TRBJ2-7
cdr3_nt: TGTGCCAGCAGTGAACGCTCCTACGAGCAGTACTTC
cdr3_aa: CASSERSYEQYF

clone_size: many
d_call: TRBD1
v_call: TRBV18
j_call: TRBJ2-7
cdr3_nt: TGTGCCAGCTCACCACCATCCGGGACAGGGTCCCACGAGCAGTACTTC
cdr3_aa: CASSPPSGTGSHEQYF

clone_size: -
d_call: -
v_call: TRBV3-1
j_call: TRBJ1-6
cdr3_nt: TGTGCCAGCAGCCAAGATATCCAGGGTATGGGTTCACCCCTCCACTTT
cdr3_aa: CASSQDIQGMGSPLHF

clone_size: few
d_call: TRBD1
v_call: TRBV19
j_call: TRBJ2-7
cdr3_nt: TGTGCCAGTAGTTCCCCGGGGACAGGGATTTACGAGCAGTACTTC
cdr3_aa: CASSSPGTGIYEQYF